This is a list of T cell receptor beta chains from one sample in a study of blood T cell repertoires in COVID-19. The protocol was immunoSEQ multiplex PCR, while the TCRdb copy is restricted to in-frame clones and leaves out a portion. The sample carries 150,000 to 200,000 clones, around 80% recorded once. The sequenced sample was PBMCs or T cells enriched from blood (not recorded which). These receptors all stem from a woman aged 65 to 85 in a cohort exposed to, infected with or recovered from COVID-19 (not recorded which). CDR3s include the opening cysteine and the closing phenylalanine or tryptophan. A D gene is named only where the DNA matches it firmly. The listing skips clone size in some rows; elsewhere it reads once, few, many or a size class.

abundance	d_gene	j_gene	v_gene	CDR3nt	CDR3aa
-	-	TRBJ1-1	TRBV21-1	TGTGCCAGCAGCAAAGGAGAGTTTCGACAGGGGGCCCGAAACACTGAAGCTTTCTTT	CASSKGEFRQGARNTEAFF
-	-	TRBJ1-2	TRBV11-3	TGTGCCAGCAGCCCGAGAATGGGCAGCAACTATGGCTACACCTTC	CASSPRMGSNYGYTF
once	-	TRBJ2-5	TRBV2	TGTGCCAGCAGCCCGGGATCCCAAGAGACCCAGTACTTC	CASSPGSQETQYF
-	TRBD1	TRBJ2-2	TRBV7-7	TGTGCTAGCAGCCCAGGGGGCAGGAACACCGGGGAGCTGTTTTTT	CASSPGGRNTGELFF
-	TRBD2	TRBJ2-1	TRBV18	TGTGCCAGCTCACGGACTAGCGGGGGGCGGGTCTCCTACAATGAGCAGTTCTTC	CASSRTSGGRVSYNEQFF
-	-	TRBJ2-2	TRBV18	TGTGCCAGCTCACCTATCTCGAGCTCGAACACCGGGGAGCTGTTTTTT	CASSPISSSNTGELFF
-	-	TRBJ2-5	TRBV5-1	TGCGCCAGCAGAGGAGCGACGGGGGAGACCCAGTACTTC	CASRGATGETQYF
once	-	TRBJ2-7	TRBV18	TGTGCCAGCTCGGACTCTGCCTACGAGCAGTACTTC	CASSDSAYEQYF
few	TRBD2	TRBJ2-5	TRBV28	TGTGCCAGCGGAGGGCTAGCGGGCCAAGAGACCCAGTACTTC	CASGGLAGQETQYF
-	TRBD1	TRBJ1-1	TRBV2	TGTGCCAGCAGGGGACGGGGACAGCTGAACACTGAAGCTTTCTTT	CASRGRGQLNTEAFF
-	TRBD1	TRBJ1-1	TRBV28	TGTGCCAGCAGTCGGGGGGACAGGTTGGGCGAAGCTTTCTTT	CASSRGDRLGEAFF
-	-	TRBJ1-2	TRBV4-2	TGTGCCAGCAGCCCACAAACGACAGCTAACTATGGCTACACCTTC	CASSPQTTANYGYTF
-	TRBD1	TRBJ2-1	TRBV28	TGTGCCAGCAGTTCTCCGGGACAGGGGTTAGGCGAGCAGTTCTTC	CASSSPGQGLGEQFF
-	-	TRBJ1-6	TRBV7-8	TGTGCCAGCAGCTTAGTAGTTAATTCACCCCTCCACTTT	CASSLVVNSPLHF
-	-	TRBJ2-7	TRBV2	TGTGCCAGCAGTGAACACCAGGATTCCTACGAGCAGTACTTC	CASSEHQDSYEQYF
-	-	TRBJ2-7	TRBV7-9	TGTGCCAGCAGCTTTAGCCGTGACAGGAAGTACTTC	CASSFSRDRKYF
-	TRBD1	TRBJ1-2	TRBV28	TGTGCCAGCGGAGCACAGGGGAACTATGGCTACACCTTC	CASGAQGNYGYTF
-	-	TRBJ1-6	TRBV14	TGTGCCAGCCGCGCCGTAAATTCACCCCTCCACTTT	CASRAVNSPLHF
-	TRBD1	TRBJ1-2	TRBV10-3	TGTGCCACTAGACCGGGACAGGGGGCGATTGGCTACACCTTC	CATRPGQGAIGYTF
-	-	TRBJ1-6	TRBV28	TGTGCCACCGCGGAAATGCTGGGTCTTCCCCTCCACTTT	CATAEMLGLPLHF
-	-	TRBJ1-3	TRBV28	TGTGCCAGCAGTTTATTTACTGGTATCTCTGGAAACACCATATATTTT	CASSLFTGISGNTIYF
-	-	TRBJ2-2	TRBV12-2	TGTGCAAGTCGCTCTAACCCCGGCGGGACTAGCGGAACCCACAACATTCAGAACACCGGGGAGCTGTTTTTT	CASRSNPGGTSGTHNIQNTGELFF
few	-	TRBJ1-6	TRBV27	TGTGCCAGCAGTTATCTTCCCTATAATTCACCCCTCCACTTT	CASSYLPYNSPLHF
-	-	TRBJ2-3	TRBV24-1	TGTGCCACCAGTGATTCGCCCGGAGATACGCAGTATTTT	CATSDSPGDTQYF
-	TRBD2	TRBJ2-5	TRBV7-6	TGTGCCAGCAGCCCGAGCGGGAGTCAAGAGACCCAGTACTTC	CASSPSGSQETQYF
-	-	TRBJ2-5	TRBV27	TGTGCCAGCAGCCTAGGAGTATTGGGAGAGACCCAGTACTTC	CASSLGVLGETQYF
once	-	TRBJ2-1	TRBV28	TGTGCCAGCAGTTTATACCTTAGAGACAATGAGCAGTTCTTC	CASSLYLRDNEQFF
-	-	TRBJ1-3	TRBV2	TGTGCCAGCAGTGAATCCCCCCCACGACAGGCCTCTGGAAACACCATATATTTT	CASSESPPRQASGNTIYF
-	-	TRBJ1-2	TRBV28	TGTGCCAGCAGTTCACAGGGAGCAGGGTATGGCTACACCTTC	CASSSQGAGYGYTF
-	TRBD2	TRBJ2-1	TRBV25-1	TGTGCCAGCAGTGCCGGGACTAGCGGCGTACTATCACCGTTCTTC	CASSAGTSGVLSPFF
-	-	TRBJ1-5	TRBV4-3	TGCGCCAGCAGCCAAGATTGGGGCGGGGACAATCAGCCCCAGCATTTT	CASSQDWGGDNQPQHF
-	TRBD2	TRBJ2-1	TRBV10-3	TGTGCCATCAGTGAGTCGAGGGGTGCGGGAGCCTCCTACAATGAGCAGTTCTTC	CAISESRGAGASYNEQFF
-	TRBD2	TRBJ2-3	TRBV5-1	TGCGCCAGCAGTTCGCGGGAGGGTCCCGATACGCAGTATTTT	CASSSREGPDTQYF
-	TRBD1	TRBJ2-1	TRBV24-1	TGTGCCACCAGTGATCCGGGACAGGGGGCTATAGATGAGCAGTTCTTC	CATSDPGQGAIDEQFF
-	TRBD1	TRBJ1-6	TRBV7-9	TGTGCCATCGGGACAGCCATTAATTCACCCCTCCACTTT	CAIGTAINSPLHF
-	-	TRBJ2-5	TRBV5-4	TGTGCCAGCAGCTCCCCCAGAGGGGCGGGGGAGACCCAGTACTTC	CASSSPRGAGETQYF
-	-	TRBJ2-7	TRBV18	TGTGCCAGCTCACCACGCGGCAGTCCCTACGAGCAGTACTTC	CASSPRGSPYEQYF
-	TRBD1	TRBJ2-7	TRBV7-9	TGTGCCAGCAGCGGGGACAGCTCCTACGAGCAGTACTTC	CASSGDSSYEQYF
-	-	TRBJ1-2	TRBV4-3	TGCGCCAGCAGCCAAGACGGACGAGCGGGGAGCTTCTATGGCTACACCTTC	CASSQDGRAGSFYGYTF
-	-	TRBJ2-5	TRBV7-8	TGTGCCAGCAGCCCGAACCAGGGTTGGGAGACCCAGTACTTC	CASSPNQGWETQYF
-	-	TRBJ2-7	TRBV6-1	TGTGCCAGCAGTGAACTAGTGACTCCCCTTTACGAGCAGTACTTC	CASSELVTPLYEQYF
many	-	TRBJ1-3	TRBV28	TGTGCCAGCAGCGTCGGACAGAGCTCTGGAAACACCATATATTTT	CASSVGQSSGNTIYF
-	TRBD2	TRBJ2-1	TRBV5-6	TGTGCCAGCAGCTTGGGGCGGGAGTTTCCTAATGAGCAGTTCTTC	CASSLGREFPNEQFF
-	TRBD1	TRBJ2-7	TRBV30	TGTGCCTGGAGTTACCGGGACAGGTCTATTTACTTC	CAWSYRDRSIYF
-	-	TRBJ1-5	TRBV2	TGTGCCAGCAACTACGGGAGCAATCAGCCCCAGCATTTT	CASNYGSNQPQHF
-	-	TRBJ2-2	TRBV10-3	TGTGCCACCGGGACAACCGCGAACACCGGGGAGCTGTTTTTT	CATGTTANTGELFF
once	-	TRBJ1-3	TRBV5-1	TGCGCCAGCAGCCAAGTCAGCTCTGGAAACACCATATATTTT	CASSQVSSGNTIYF
-	-	TRBJ2-7	TRBV3-1/TRBV3-2	TGTGCCAGCAGCCAAGAGGAGAAGCTGAACGAGCAGTACTTC	CASSQEEKLNEQYF
-	-	TRBJ2-1	TRBV9	TGTGCCAGCAGCGTAGAAAGTTCAGACAATGAGCAGTTCTTC	CASSVESSDNEQFF
-	-	TRBJ1-2	TRBV6-2/TRBV6-3	TGTGCCAGCAGCTTCTCCGGGGAGTATGGCTACACCTTC	CASSFSGEYGYTF
-	TRBD2	TRBJ2-2	TRBV30	TGTGCCTGGAGTGTGACTAGCGGGAGGGAAATTCGTCCCGGGGAGCTGTTTTTT	CAWSVTSGREIRPGELFF
-	-	TRBJ1-1	TRBV3-1/TRBV3-2	TGTGCCAGCAGCCAGGGTAGTCCCCTTGGGCGAGCTTTCTTT	CASSQGSPLGRAFF
once	-	TRBJ2-3	TRBV18	TGTGCCAGCTCACCACGGACTAGCACAGATACGCAGTATTTT	CASSPRTSTDTQYF
-	TRBD2	TRBJ2-7	TRBV5-4	TGTGCCAGCAGCTTGTTCACTGGGACTAGCCGGTACGAGCAGTACTTC	CASSLFTGTSRYEQYF
-	TRBD2	TRBJ2-7	TRBV18	TGTGCCAGCTCACCAGCCGGGACTAGCGGAGTGGGTGGGTACGAGCAGTACTTC	CASSPAGTSGVGGYEQYF
-	TRBD1	TRBJ1-2	TRBV27	TGTGCCAGCAGCCCCTGGACAGGGAGTTATGGCTACACCTTC	CASSPWTGSYGYTF